These T cell receptor beta chains were read from a single sample in a study of T cell responses to AZD1222 COVID-19 vaccine. The assay was immunoSEQ multiplex PCR, and TCRdb's table has in-frame clones only and misses some. In the table there are roughly 160,000 clones, 85% to 90% of which are singletons. The source material was peripheral blood, sampled 28 days after the second AZD1222 dose. The receptor set was obtained from an adult who received the AZD1222 COVID-19 vaccine. CDR3s include the opening cysteine and the closing phenylalanine or tryptophan. A D gene is named only where the DNA matches it firmly. For some rows the clone size is stated as once, few or many, or as a class when expanded; others skip it.

J gene | CDR3 length | V gene | D gene | clone size | CDR3 DNA | CDR3 protein
TRBJ2-1 | 16 | TRBV3-1/TRBV3-2 | . | . | TGTGCCAGCAGCCAACTGGGGGGTCGGCAGGGGAATGAGCAGTTCTTC | CASSQLGGRQGNEQFF
TRBJ2-7 | 14 | TRBV5-1 | TRBD1 | . | TGCGCCAGCAGCGGTGGGACAGAGCCTATCGAGCAGTACTTC | CASSGGTEPIEQYF
TRBJ1-1 | 12 | TRBV6-4 | TRBD1 | . | TGTGCCAGGGACAGGATTCGGGGTTCTGCTTTCTTT | CARDRIRGSAFF
TRBJ1-4 | 16 | TRBV19 | . | . | TGTGCCAGTAGTATTTGGTCCCGAGCAACTAATGAAAAACTGTTTTTT | CASSIWSRATNEKLFF
TRBJ2-3 | 18 | TRBV25-1 | TRBD2 | once | TGTGCCAGCAGTGAACCCCCCCCCACTAGCGGGGGGAGGGATACGCAGTATTTT | CASSEPPPTSGGRDTQYF
TRBJ2-3 | 14 | TRBV19 | . | . | TGTGCCAGTAGTAACACGGAGGATGGGGGTACGCAGTATTTT | CASSNTEDGGTQYF
TRBJ1-3 | 15 | TRBV9 | TRBD1 | . | TGTGCCAGCAGCGTAGTCGGGACAGCTGGAAACACCATATATTTT | CASSVVGTAGNTIYF
TRBJ1-1 | 16 | TRBV5-4 | TRBD1 | few | TGTGCCAGCAGTTTCGGTTTGGGACAGATGAACACTGAAGCTTTCTTT | CASSFGLGQMNTEAFF
TRBJ2-3 | 15 | TRBV29-1 | TRBD2 | . | TGCAGCGCCGCCCTAGCGGGGGGCGCCACAGATACGCAGTATTTT | CSAALAGGATDTQYF
TRBJ1-4 | 16 | TRBV9 | . | . | TGTGCCAGCAGCGTTGGTCCGGGTACAACTAATGAAAAACTGTTTTTT | CASSVGPGTTNEKLFF
TRBJ1-1 | 11 | TRBV29-1 | . | . | TGCAGCGTTGATGAGGGCACTGAAGCTTTCTTT | CSVDEGTEAFF
TRBJ1-6 | 13 | TRBV11-2 | TRBD1 | . | TGTGCCAGCAGCCCGGACAGGGATCGGGCCCTCCACTTT | CASSPDRDRALHF
TRBJ2-7 | 15 | TRBV28 | TRBD1 | . | TGTGCCAGCTGTCTGCCGGGACAGGGGGGATACGAGCAGTACTTC | CASCLPGQGGYEQYF
TRBJ1-4 | 15 | TRBV9 | TRBD1 | . | TGTGCCAGCAGCGTAGGGGGACAGAGAGATGAAAAACTGTTTTTT | CASSVGGQRDEKLFF
TRBJ1-2 | 13 | TRBV27 | TRBD1 | . | TGTGCCAGTACAATCGGACAGGGATATGGCTACACCTTC | CASTIGQGYGYTF
TRBJ2-3 | 11 | TRBV27 | . | . | TGTGCCAGCACCTCCGGAGATACGCAGTATTTT | CASTSGDTQYF
TRBJ1-1 | 16 | TRBV9 | . | . | TGTGCCAGCAGCTCCGTTACCGGTTGGGAGAACACTGAAGCTTTCTTT | CASSSVTGWENTEAFF
TRBJ2-5 | 14 | TRBV19 | . | . | TGTGCCAGTAGTATCTCGGACAGAAAAGAGACCCAGTACTTC | CASSISDRKETQYF
TRBJ1-2 | 14 | TRBV19 | . | . | TGTGCCAGTAGTAAGGAGCCAGCTAACTATGGCTACACCTTC | CASSKEPANYGYTF
TRBJ1-5 | 15 | TRBV7-2 | TRBD1 | . | TGTGCCAGCAGCTCCCGACAGGGGGCTGGTCAGCCCCAGCATTTT | CASSSRQGAGQPQHF
TRBJ2-7 | 18 | TRBV5-6 | TRBD1 | . | TGTGCCAGCAGCTTGGAAGCCGGGACAGGGGTCTCCATCTACGAGCAGTACTTC | CASSLEAGTGVSIYEQYF
TRBJ2-5 | 11 | TRBV6-6 | . | . | TGTGCCAGTATTTACCAAGAGACCCAGTACTTC | CASIYQETQYF
TRBJ2-7 | 12 | TRBV30 | . | . | TGTGCCTGGAGTGCAGGATCCGGCGAGCAGTACTTC | CAWSAGSGEQYF
TRBJ1-2 | 15 | TRBV27 | . | . | TGTGCCAGCAGTTTTAAGCCCCCGGGGGCCGACGGCTACACCTTC | CASSFKPPGADGYTF
TRBJ1-2 | 15 | TRBV6-1 | . | . | TGTGCCAGCAGTGACGTATTAGGAGGCGCGGGTGGCTACACCTTC | CASSDVLGGAGGYTF
TRBJ2-3 | 13 | TRBV18 | . | . | TGTGCCAGCTCACCATCGGAAACAGATACGCAGTATTTT | CASSPSETDTQYF
TRBJ2-1 | 15 | TRBV11-2 | TRBD1 | . | TGTGCCAGCAGCTTAGACCCAGGGGGCTCCAATGAGCAGTTCTTC | CASSLDPGGSNEQFF
TRBJ2-5 | 14 | TRBV7-2 | . | . | TGTGCCAGCAGCTTAGGGGCTAGGGGAGAGACCCAGTACTTC | CASSLGARGETQYF